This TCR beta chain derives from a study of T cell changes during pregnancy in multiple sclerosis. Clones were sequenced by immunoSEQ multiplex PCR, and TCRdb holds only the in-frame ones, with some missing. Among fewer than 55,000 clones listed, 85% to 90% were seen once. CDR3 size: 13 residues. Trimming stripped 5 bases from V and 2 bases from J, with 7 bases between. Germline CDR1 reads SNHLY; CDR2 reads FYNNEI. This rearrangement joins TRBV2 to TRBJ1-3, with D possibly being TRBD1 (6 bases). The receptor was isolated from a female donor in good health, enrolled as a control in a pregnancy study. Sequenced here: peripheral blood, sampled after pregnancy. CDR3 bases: TGTGCCAGCAGTAGGGGGACTGGAAACACCATATATTTT. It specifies CASSRGTGNTIYF.